The 22 T cell receptor beta chains reported below all come from one sample, sequenced in a study of T cells in Graves' hyperthyroidism and ophthalmopathy. The source material, RNA transcripts, was used to amplify TCR beta CDR3 regions. With the HTBI primer set, the TCR CDR3 went through a first round of RT-PCR. One entry per CDR3 protein, called by TCRdb with MiXCR from the multiplex PCR reads. The sample carries about 420,000 distinct CDR3 sequences, around 15% recorded once. Material: blood. The source is a woman aged 18-29 years with Graves' hyperthyroidism.

The gene calls are TRBV13 and TRBJ2-1; 9 bases are a match to TRBD1. V shed 5 bases, J shed 4 bases, and the junction held 6 bases outside the gene matches. Per the germline V gene, CDR1 is PRHDT and CDR2 is FYEKMQ (reference sequence). The CDR3 has 15 residues. The CDR3: CASSRRDRVYNEQFF. The CDR3 bases are TGTGCCAGCAGCCGCCGGGACAGGGTATACAATGAGCAGTTCTTC. The full variable domain, in which reference TRBV13 and TRBJ2-1 provide the parts outside the CDR3, is AAGVIQSPRHLIKEKRETATLKCYPIPRHDTVYWYQQGPGQDPQFLISFYEKMQSDKGSIPDRFSAQQFSDYHSELNMSSLELGDSALYFCASSRRDRVYNEQFFGPGTRLTVL.

V and J are TRBV5-4 and TRBJ2-5, with 7 bases identical to TRBD1. V lost 4 bases, J lost 4 bases, and 13 bases stayed unmatched. From germline, CDR1 is SGHNT and CDR2 YYREEE (reference sequence). The CDR3 length is 16 residues. The CDR3 sequence: CASSRRRQGTSETQYF. The CDR3 DNA sequence: TGTGCCAGCAGCAGACGTCGACAGGGTACGTCAGAGACCCAGTACTTC.

The rearrangement joins TRBV5-1 to TRBJ1-2; D is uncertain. This CDR3 has 17 amino acids. Germline CDR1 is SGHRS and CDR2 is YFSETQ. V dropped 3 bases and J dropped 4 bases, with 22 bases sitting between them. The CDR3: CASSYSPDWDWGYGYTF. Written as DNA, the CDR3 is TGCGCCAGCAGCTACAGTCCAGATTGGGATTGGGGCTATGGCTACACCTTC.

The chain carries TRBV5-4 and TRBJ2-1, with TRBD2 as a possible D gene (7 bases). Germline values: CDR1 SGHNT, CDR2 YYREEE (reference sequence). The germline V and J ends were trimmed by 1 base and 0 bases, with 11 bases remaining between them. The CDR3 runs 16 residues. The CDR3 loop is CASSLSRGASYNEQFF. In DNA form, the CDR3 reads TGTGCCAGCAGCTTGAGTCGGGGGGCCTCCTACAATGAGCAGTTCTTC.

This clonotype was counted only a few times. V is TRBV7-6 and J is TRBJ2-2, with 11 bases identical to TRBD2. The junction had 3 bases not matched to a gene; V was cut back by 1 base and J by 5 bases. Looked up from germline, CDR1 is SGHVS and CDR2 is FNYEAQ. The CDR3 runs 16 residues. CDR3 residues: CASSLVAGGPTGELFF. As DNA, the CDR3 is TGTGCCAGCAGCTTAGTAGCGGGAGGGCCAACCGGGGAGCTGTTTTTT. Together with reference TRBV7-6 and TRBJ2-2, the CDR3 gives the full variable domain: GAGVSQSPRYKVTKRGQDVALRCDPISGHVSLYWYRQALGQGPEFLTYFNYEAQQDKSGLPNDRFSAERPEGSISTLTIQRTEQRDSAMYRCASSLVAGGPTGELFFGEGSRLTVL.

This clonotype was recorded a few times. This rearrangement joins TRBV7-9 to TRBJ1-2, with D perhaps matching TRBD1 (5 bases). CDR1 is SEHNR, CDR2 FQNEAQ, per germline (reference sequence). V dropped 5 bases and J dropped 5 bases, with 21 bases sitting between them. The CDR3 length is 16 residues. As DNA, the CDR3 is TGTGCCAGCAGCCCACAATTAGCCCGGGGGAAGTATGGCTACACCTTC. Translating it yields CASSPQLARGKYGYTF.

This clonotype was seen at least ten times. V and J are TRBV27 and TRBJ2-7; 8 positions agree with TRBD2. The CDR3 length is 15 residues. Germline CDR1 is MNHEY and CDR2 is SMNVEV (reference sequence). Trimming took 1 base from V and 2 from J; bases not matched to a gene: 4. The CDR3 loop reads CASSLYGRAAYEQYF. The DNA of the CDR3 is TGTGCCAGCAGTTTATACGGGAGGGCCGCCTACGAGCAGTACTTC.

The rearrangement links TRBV9 to TRBJ1-4; tentative D call: TRBD1 (5 bases). Per the germline V gene, CDR1 is SGDLS and CDR2 is YYNGEE. The CDR3 runs to 14 residues. The germline V and J ends were trimmed by 3 bases and 0 bases, with 6 bases remaining between them. CDR3 in amino acids: CASSATATNEKLFF. The CDR3 region has the DNA TGTGCCAGCAGCGCGACAGCAACTAATGAAAAACTGTTTTTT.

This clonotype was seen at least ten times. The rearrangement links TRBV6-2 or TRBV6-3 to TRBJ2-3; no definite D call. V was pared by 6 bases and J by 6 bases, with 13 bases between. This CDR3 is 13 amino acids long. CDR1 is MNHEY and CDR2 is SVGEGT in the germline V gene. CDR3 bases: TGTGCCAGCAGCCGGCAGTATTTTGATACGCAGTATTTT. This codes for CASSRQYFDTQYF.

V is TRBV7-9 and J is TRBJ1-2; D is unclear. The germline V gene has CDR1 SEHNR and CDR2 FQNEAQ (reference sequence). The CDR3 extends over 12 amino acids. Trimming stripped 3 bases from V and 7 bases from J, with 9 bases between. The CDR3 DNA is TGTGCCAGCAGCTTTGTGGATTCTGGCTACACCTTC. Its translation: CASSFVDSGYTF.

This clonotype appeared many times. The chain couples TRBV20-1 to TRBJ2-2; D unclear. There are 13 residues in the CDR3. The V gene lost 5 bases and the J gene lost 5 bases, with 12 bases spanning the gap. The germline V gene has CDR1 DFQATT and CDR2 SNEGSKA (reference sequence). In nucleotides, the CDR3 is TGCAGTGCTCCGAAGGCCGGTACCGGGGAGCTGTTTTTT. It is translated as CSAPKAGTGELFF.

In its sample, this clonotype was seen many times. The chain employs TRBV12-5 and TRBJ1-1; TRBD1 matches at 11 bases. Trimming removed 7 bases from V and 3 bases from J; junction bases left unmatched: 4. Looked up from germline, CDR1 is LGHNT and CDR2 is FRNRAP. This CDR3 contains 14 residues. This CDR3 reads CASVRDRGDTEAFF. The CDR3 DNA sequence: TGTGCTAGTGTCCGGGACAGGGGGGACACTGAAGCTTTCTTT. The full variable domain, with the rest looked up from reference TRBV12-5 and TRBJ1-1, is DARVTQTPRHKVTEMGQEVTMRCQPILGHNTVFWYRQTMMQGLELLAYFRNRAPLDDSGMPKDRFSAEMPDATLATLKIQPSEPRDSAVYFCASVRDRGDTEAFFGQGTRLTVV.

The chain couples TRBV5-1 to TRBJ1-1, with 9 bases identical to TRBD1. J was trimmed by 3 bases and V by 3 bases; bases with no gene match: 6. CDR3 length equals 15 residues. Germline CDR1 SGHRS, CDR2 YFSETQ. The CDR3 is CASSSDTGGDTEAFF. The CDR3 DNA follows: TGCGCCAGCAGCTCAGATACAGGGGGCGACACTGAAGCTTTCTTT.

The chain employs TRBV5-1 and TRBJ2-7; 8 bases fit TRBD2. Trimming at V came to 1 base and at J to 6 bases, leaving 6 bases not matched to a gene. Germline CDR1 SGHRS, CDR2 YFSETQ. This CDR3 is built from 14 residues. Here the CDR3 reads CASSLTSGTGEQYF. The CDR3 DNA is TGCGCCAGCAGCTTGACTAGCGGTACAGGCGAGCAGTACTTC.

This chain uses TRBV19 with TRBJ1-1, with a tentative D call TRBD1 (5 bases). Trimming pared 7 bases from V and 3 bases from J, leaving 12 bases between. Germline V CDR1 and CDR2: LNHDA, SQIVND (reference sequence). The CDR3 covers 13 residues. The CDR3 nucleotides read TGTGCCAGTAAAACCGGGACGCACACTGAAGCTTTCTTT. Its protein product is CASKTGTHTEAFF.

The chain's CDR3 is CSALGPLGQETQYF. CDR3 nucleotide sequence: TGCAGTGCTCTGGGACCCCTGGGCCAAGAGACCCAGTACTTC. The genes are TRBV20-1 and TRBJ2-5; D assignment may be TRBD1 or TRBD2 (5 bases each). Between the trimmed V and J ends, which lost 5 bases and 1 base, there was a span of 14 bases. The CDR3 consists of 14 residues. Germline V CDR1 and CDR2: DFQATT, SNEGSKA (reference sequence).

The gene calls are TRBV12-3 or TRBV12-4 and TRBJ1-2, with 8 bases identical to TRBD1. V shed 3 bases and J 5 bases; nucleotides not matched to a gene: 11. This CDR3 spans 16 amino acids. CDR3 coding DNA: TGTGCCAGCAGTTTCCCAGGGGGCCCAGGAACTTATGGCTACACCTTC. Translation gives CASSFPGGPGTYGYTF.

The chain has TRBV7-2 and TRBJ2-1; TRBD2 agrees at 7 bases. The J segment lost 9 bases and the V segment lost 2 bases, leaving 7 bases of the junction unmatched. The CDR3 is 14 amino acids. Germline CDR1 SGHTA, CDR2 FQGNSA. The CDR3 nucleotides read TGTGCCAGCAGCTTACCCTTAGCGGGCACTGAGCAGTTCTTC. The encoded protein is CASSLPLAGTEQFF.

In its sample, this clonotype was seen many times. This chain connects TRBV6-1 to TRBJ2-3; 9 nucleotides align to TRBD1. This CDR3 region has 15 residues. V shed 5 bases and J 1 base; nucleotides not matched to a gene: 4. Germline V gene sequence: CDR1 MNHNS, CDR2 SASEGT. The CDR3 DNA reads TGTGCCAGCAGTTCCCGGGACAGGGGCACAGATACGCAGTATTTT. Its translation is CASSSRDRGTDTQYF.

The table lists this clonotype with many counts. The chain joins TRBV10-3 to TRBJ1-1; D is uncertain. Per germline, CDR1 ENHRY and CDR2 SYGVKD. V was shortened by 7 bases and J by 1 base, with 10 bases between the two germline ends. This CDR3 spans 13 amino acids. CDR3 in amino acids: CAITYRENTEAFF. The CDR3 bases are TGTGCCATCACCTACAGAGAGAACACTGAAGCTTTCTTT.

This clonotype was seen ten or more times. The chain links TRBV28 to TRBJ1-3; maybe TRBD1 (6 bases). The V end was cut by 3 bases, the J end by 0 bases, with 15 bases between. The germline V gene encodes CDR1 MDHEN and CDR2 SYDVKM. The CDR3 length is 17 residues. CDR3 in DNA: TGTGCCAGCAGTTTCAGGGGTAGGGATCGCTCTGGAAACACCATATATTTT. This translates into CASSFRGRDRSGNTIYF.

This clonotype was detected many times. The chain is built from TRBV11-2 and TRBJ2-1; 10 bases are shared with TRBD2. The ends lost 4 bases at V and 4 bases at J; junction bases unmatched: 19. The germline V gene encodes CDR1 SGHAT and CDR2 FQNNGV. The CDR3 runs 20 residues. CDR3 nucleotide sequence: TGTGCCAGCAGCTCCCCCAGCAACCCAAACGGACTAGCGGTGTACAATGAGCAGTTCTTC. Amino acid sequence: CASSSPSNPNGLAVYNEQFF.